A single sample is the source of the 25 T cell receptor beta chains below, sequenced in a study of shared clonotypes between healthy human individuals. The method was immunoSEQ multiplex PCR; TCRdb's version includes in-frame clones alone and lacks a portion of them. The data show some 2,000,000 clones, less than 95% seen once. Terminally differentiated effector memory CD45RA+ cells were excluded from the naive CD8 cells, which were CD45RO-negative and positively selected for CCR7. What was sequenced was naive CD8+ T cells sorted from blood. Receptor source: a man in his late teens or twenties in good health.

Remarks on this clone: The same CDR3 is also encoded by other DNA sequences in this sample. CDR3 amino acids: CASSFGTNTEAFF. The CDR3 DNA is TGCGCCAGCAGCTTCGGCACGAACACTGAAGCTTTCTTT. The gene calls are TRBV5-1 and TRBJ1-1, with unresolved D. Germline CDR1 reads SGHRS; CDR2 reads YFSETQ. V lost 2 bases to trimming and J lost 1 base, with 6 bases between them. The CDR3 is 13 residues long.

The V gene is TRBV4-3, the J gene TRBJ1-6; D is uncertain. V lost 0 bases and J lost 3, with 18 bases in between. CDR1 and CDR2 from the germline V gene are LGHNA and YSLEER. This CDR3 contains 19 residues. The CDR3 DNA is TGCGCCAGCAGCCAAGACGCTGTGGGCGAGGAAGGCTATAATTCACCCCTCCACTTT. Translation gives CASSQDAVGEEGYNSPLHF.

The J gene is TRBJ2-3, the V gene TRBV19; possible D gene TRBD2, 5 bases. V lost 5 bases and J 6 bases, leaving 9 bases between the germline ends. The CDR3 runs to 12 residues. Germline V gene lookup returns CDR1 LNHDA and CDR2 SQIVND (reference sequence). CDR3 amino acids: CASSLWRDTQYF. CDR3 nucleotide sequence: TGTGCCAGTAGTCTGTGGAGGGATACGCAGTATTTT.

The V gene is TRBV6-1, the J gene TRBJ1-5; D is unclear. CDR3 length: 16 amino acids. Germline assignment: CDR1 MNHNS and CDR2 SASEGT. Trimming pared 0 bases from V and 4 bases from J, leaving 13 bases between. This chain's CDR3 is CASSEARQNQNQPQHF. The DNA for the CDR3 is TGTGCCAGCAGTGAAGCGCGTCAGAACCAAAATCAGCCCCAGCATTTT.

V gene TRBV5-1 combines with J gene TRBJ1-2; 8 nucleotides line up with TRBD1. CDR1 is SGHRS, CDR2 YFSETQ, per germline. Losses at the gene ends were 4 bases for V and 3 bases for J; bases not matched to a gene: 8. CDR3 length equals 15 residues. CDR3 amino acids: CASSAETGDDYGYTF. The CDR3 region has the DNA TGCGCCAGCAGCGCAGAGACAGGGGACGACTATGGCTACACCTTC.

This sequence joins TRBV5-1 and TRBJ2-7; possible D gene TRBD1, 6 bases. Germline assignment: CDR1 SGHRS and CDR2 YFSETQ. Trimming removed 2 bases at V and 0 bases at J, with 12 bases between. The CDR3 sequence is 15 residues long. In DNA, the CDR3 is TGCGCCAGCAGCTTCTCGGGGACACGCTCCTACGAGCAGTACTTC. This translates into CASSFSGTRSYEQYF.

The chain is built from TRBV29-1 and TRBJ2-5, with D possibly called TRBD1 or TRBD2 (6 bases each). Near its end, the DNA agrees better with TRBJ2-7, so the J call may be wrong. Germline CDR1 and CDR2: SQVTM and ANQGSEA. The CDR3 spans 13 residues. Here the CDR3 DNA reads TGCAGCGCAAGGGTGGGGGGCACCTACGAGCAGTACTTC. It translates to CSARVGGTYEQYF.

Remarks on this clone: The sample carries other DNA sequences with the same CDR3. The gene calls are TRBV27 and TRBJ1-1; D is possibly TRBD1 (6 bases). V was trimmed by 3 bases and J by 1 base, leaving 9 bases between them. The CDR3 runs 14 residues. Germline V lookup: CDR1 MNHEY, CDR2 SMNVEV (reference sequence). Written as DNA, the CDR3 is TGTGCCAGCAGTTTTCAGGGGACGAACACTGAAGCTTTCTTT. Protein product: CASSFQGTNTEAFF.

This rearrangement joins TRBV28 to TRBJ2-5; 8 bases align to TRBD2. CDR3 size: 16 residues. Germline loops: CDR1 MDHEN, CDR2 SYDVKM. J was trimmed by 4 bases and V by 3 bases; bases with no gene match: 10. CDR3 sequence (DNA): TGTGCCAGCAGTTTGGCCCCCCTAGCGGGTGGAGAGACCCAGTACTTC. Its protein product is CASSLAPLAGGETQYF.

The rearrangement joins TRBV27 to TRBJ1-2; the match to TRBD1 covers 8 bases. Germline loops: CDR1 MNHEY, CDR2 SMNVEV (reference sequence). V was clipped by 3 bases and J by 7 bases; unmatched bases: 1. The CDR3 sequence is 12 residues long. The CDR3 DNA follows: TGTGCCAGCAGTTTTCAGGGGGCTGGCTACACCTTC. Translation: CASSFQGAGYTF.

The CDR3 region is CASSIEAGANTGELFF. The CDR3 DNA reads as TGTGCCAGCAGCATCGAAGCGGGGGCGAACACCGGGGAGCTGTTTTTT. This chain uses TRBV27 with TRBJ2-2, with 8 bases aligning to TRBD2. V lost 6 bases and J lost 0; bases outside the gene matches: 6. CDR3 length: 16 residues. CDR1 and CDR2 (germline): MNHEY, SMNVEV (reference sequence).

This chain links TRBV4-1 with TRBJ2-7; TRBD1 is a possible D gene (6 bases). The V end lost 0 bases, the J end lost 5 bases, and 11 bases lay between the germline ends. This CDR3 spans 14 amino acids. CDR1 and CDR2 from the germline V gene are MGHRA and YSYEKL. The CDR3 DNA reads TGCGCCAGCAGCCAAGATTCTGGGACAAACGAGCAGTACTTC. The encoded protein is CASSQDSGTNEQYF.

The chain uses TRBV4-1 and TRBJ2-5; TRBD2 matches at 9 bases. J lost 3 bases, V lost 4 bases, and 15 bases had no gene match. Germline CDR1 MGHRA, CDR2 YSYEKL. The CDR3 sequence is 18 residues long. CDR3 region: CASSPAGGRSYGEETQYF. Written as DNA, the CDR3 is TGCGCCAGCAGCCCGGCGGGGGGGCGTTCATATGGTGAAGAGACCCAGTACTTC.

The genes are TRBV19 and TRBJ1-6; TRBD1 is a possible D gene (5 bases). The CDR3 has 15 amino acids. V was cut by 3 bases and J by 8 bases, with 14 bases left in between. The germline CDR1 and CDR2 sequences are LNHDA and SQIVND (reference sequence). CDR3 protein: CASSMFWGDYSPLHF. The CDR3 DNA reads as TGTGCCAGTAGTATGTTTTGGGGGGATTATTCACCCCTCCACTTT. Looking up the rest from reference TRBV19 and TRBJ1-6 gives the full variable domain: DGGITQSPKYLFRKEGQNVTLSCEQNLNHDAMYWYRQDPGQGLRLIYYSQIVNDFQKGDIAEGYSVSREKKESFPLTVTSAQKNPTAFYLCASSMFWGDYSPLHFGNGTRLTVT.

This clone was recorded only once. The CDR3 reads CASSFGGPYNEQFF. The DNA of the CDR3 is TGTGCCAGCAGCTTTGGGGGTCCCTACAATGAGCAGTTCTTC. The chain combines TRBV7-3 with TRBJ2-1; D may match TRBD1 or TRBD2 (5 bases each). The germline V gene has CDR1 SGHTA and CDR2 FQGTGA. The CDR3 is 14 residues long. Trimming shortened V by 3 bases and J by 2 bases, and 8 bases separated the two germline ends.

CDR3 region: CASSSGGLVSHQYF. CDR3 bases: TGTGCCAGCAGCTCCGGGGGACTAGTGTCGCATCAGTACTTC. The V and J genes are TRBV7-6 and TRBJ2-4, with 8 positions matching TRBD2. CDR3 length equals 14 residues. Germline CDR1 is SGHVS and CDR2 is FNYEAQ. The ends lost 4 bases at V and 12 bases at J; junction bases unmatched: 11. Using reference TRBV7-6 and TRBJ2-4 for the parts outside the CDR3, the full variable domain is GAGVSQSPRYKVTKRGQDVALRCDPISGHVSLYWYRQALGQGPEFLTYFNYEAQQDKSGLPNDRFSAERPEGSISTLTIQRTEQRDSAMYRCASSSGGLVSHQYFGAGTRLSVL.

In regard to this clone: Within the sample, other DNA sequences also encode this same CDR3. The gene calls are TRBV28 and TRBJ2-2, with D perhaps given as TRBD1 or TRBD2 (5 bases each). The length of the CDR3 is 15 residues. V lost 3 bases to trimming and J lost 0 bases, with 8 bases between them. Germline assignment: CDR1 MDHEN and CDR2 SYDVKM. The DNA of the CDR3 is TGTGCCAGCAGTTTGAGGGGCGCGAACACCGGGGAGCTGTTTTTT. This gives the protein CASSLRGANTGELFF.

The chain joins TRBV6-6 to TRBJ2-1; tentatively, D is TRBD2 (6 bases). The CDR3 loop spans 14 amino acids. Germline values: CDR1 MNHNY, CDR2 SVGAGI (reference sequence). V lost 9 bases and J 3 bases, leaving 15 bases between the germline ends. In nucleotides, the CDR3 is TGTGCCAGTTTGACGGGGGAAAACTACAATGAGCAGTTCTTC. Translating gives CASLTGENYNEQFF.

The rearrangement links TRBV4-2 to TRBJ1-3; 9 bases fit TRBD1. This CDR3 is built from 15 residues. The V segment lost 2 bases and the J segment 3 bases; nucleotides outside the gene matches: 2. CDR1 is LGHNA, CDR2 YNFKEQ, per germline. The CDR3 DNA follows: TGTGCCAGCAGCCAACGGACAGGGGTTGGAAACACCATATATTTT. It translates to CASSQRTGVGNTIYF.

CDR3: CASSSQGWAYEQYF. In nucleotides, the CDR3 is TGTGCCAGCAGCTCACAGGGATGGGCCTACGAGCAGTACTTC. This chain uses TRBV13 with TRBJ2-7, with a weak D call TRBD1 (6 bases). Between the trimmed V and J ends, which lost 4 bases and 2 bases, there was a span of 12 bases. The CDR3 spans 14 residues. The V gene's germline CDR1 is PRHDT and CDR2 FYEKMQ (reference sequence).

V gene TRBV13 combines with J gene TRBJ2-2; D is possibly TRBD1 (6 bases). Per germline, CDR1 PRHDT and CDR2 FYEKMQ (reference sequence). The V end lost 6 bases, the J end lost 5 bases, and 19 bases lay between the germline ends. The CDR3 has 16 residues. For the CDR3, the DNA is TGTGCCAGCAGTTTCGGAGGACAGCGACTGACCGGGGAGCTGTTTTTT. The encoded protein is CASSFGGQRLTGELFF.

V is TRBV9 and J is TRBJ1-1; 9 bases are a match to TRBD1. J was trimmed by 5 bases and V by 3 bases; bases with no gene match: 5. Germline V gene sequence: CDR1 SGDLS, CDR2 YYNGEE. The CDR3 has 14 residues. DNA of the CDR3: TGTGCCAGCAGCGACCGGGACAGGGAGACTGAAGCTTTCTTT. It codes for CASSDRDRETEAFF.

The chain couples TRBV10-3 to TRBJ1-2; TRBD1 might be the D (5 bases). Trimming took off 7 bases at V and 5 bases at J, with 17 bases between the two ends. This CDR3 comprises 14 residues. Germline V lookup: CDR1 ENHRY, CDR2 SYGVKD. The CDR3 nucleotides read TGTGCCATCAATCAGGCCGACGGGGGGTATGGCTACACCTTC. It specifies CAINQADGGYGYTF.

The chain recombines TRBV19 with TRBJ2-7; D assignment may be TRBD1 or TRBD2 (5 bases each). The CDR3 runs to 13 residues. CDR1 is LNHDA and CDR2 is SQIVND in the germline V gene (reference sequence). V lost 6 bases and J lost 3, with 12 bases in between. The CDR3 bases are TGTGCCAGTAGACGGGGCTCCAGCTACGAGCAGTACTTC. It translates to CASRRGSSYEQYF.

The CDR3 loop reads CASSLYEGMRAYEQYF. The CDR3 nucleotides read TGTGCCAGCAGCTTATATGAGGGAATGAGGGCCTACGAGCAGTACTTC. This sequence joins TRBV7-2 and TRBJ2-7; perhaps TRBD2 as D (5 bases). This CDR3 has 16 amino acids. The germline V gene encodes CDR1 SGHTA and CDR2 FQGNSA. Trimming removed 2 bases from V and 2 bases from J, with 16 bases in between.